This TCR beta chain was captured by sequencing in a study of shared clonotypes between healthy human individuals. It was CD45RO-negative cells, positively selected for CCR7, that made up naive CD8 cells, with terminally differentiated effector memory CD45RA+ cells excluded. About this clone itself: The same CDR3 can be traced to other DNA sequences in this sample.

The method was immunoSEQ multiplex PCR; TCRdb's version includes in-frame clones alone and lacks a portion of them. The data show about 2 million clones, over 85% seen once. This CDR3 spans 15 amino acids. The J segment lost 4 bases and the V segment lost 2 bases, leaving 1 base of the junction unmatched. The V gene's germline CDR1 is MNHEY and CDR2 SMNVEV (reference sequence). The sequenced sample consisted of naive CD8+ T cells sorted from blood. This receptor was taken from a young man in good health. The chain links TRBV27 to TRBJ2-1, with 11 bases lining up with TRBD1. The CDR3 here is CASSLGTGGYNEQFF. As DNA, the CDR3 is TGTGCCAGCAGTTTAGGGACAGGGGGTTACAATGAGCAGTTCTTC.